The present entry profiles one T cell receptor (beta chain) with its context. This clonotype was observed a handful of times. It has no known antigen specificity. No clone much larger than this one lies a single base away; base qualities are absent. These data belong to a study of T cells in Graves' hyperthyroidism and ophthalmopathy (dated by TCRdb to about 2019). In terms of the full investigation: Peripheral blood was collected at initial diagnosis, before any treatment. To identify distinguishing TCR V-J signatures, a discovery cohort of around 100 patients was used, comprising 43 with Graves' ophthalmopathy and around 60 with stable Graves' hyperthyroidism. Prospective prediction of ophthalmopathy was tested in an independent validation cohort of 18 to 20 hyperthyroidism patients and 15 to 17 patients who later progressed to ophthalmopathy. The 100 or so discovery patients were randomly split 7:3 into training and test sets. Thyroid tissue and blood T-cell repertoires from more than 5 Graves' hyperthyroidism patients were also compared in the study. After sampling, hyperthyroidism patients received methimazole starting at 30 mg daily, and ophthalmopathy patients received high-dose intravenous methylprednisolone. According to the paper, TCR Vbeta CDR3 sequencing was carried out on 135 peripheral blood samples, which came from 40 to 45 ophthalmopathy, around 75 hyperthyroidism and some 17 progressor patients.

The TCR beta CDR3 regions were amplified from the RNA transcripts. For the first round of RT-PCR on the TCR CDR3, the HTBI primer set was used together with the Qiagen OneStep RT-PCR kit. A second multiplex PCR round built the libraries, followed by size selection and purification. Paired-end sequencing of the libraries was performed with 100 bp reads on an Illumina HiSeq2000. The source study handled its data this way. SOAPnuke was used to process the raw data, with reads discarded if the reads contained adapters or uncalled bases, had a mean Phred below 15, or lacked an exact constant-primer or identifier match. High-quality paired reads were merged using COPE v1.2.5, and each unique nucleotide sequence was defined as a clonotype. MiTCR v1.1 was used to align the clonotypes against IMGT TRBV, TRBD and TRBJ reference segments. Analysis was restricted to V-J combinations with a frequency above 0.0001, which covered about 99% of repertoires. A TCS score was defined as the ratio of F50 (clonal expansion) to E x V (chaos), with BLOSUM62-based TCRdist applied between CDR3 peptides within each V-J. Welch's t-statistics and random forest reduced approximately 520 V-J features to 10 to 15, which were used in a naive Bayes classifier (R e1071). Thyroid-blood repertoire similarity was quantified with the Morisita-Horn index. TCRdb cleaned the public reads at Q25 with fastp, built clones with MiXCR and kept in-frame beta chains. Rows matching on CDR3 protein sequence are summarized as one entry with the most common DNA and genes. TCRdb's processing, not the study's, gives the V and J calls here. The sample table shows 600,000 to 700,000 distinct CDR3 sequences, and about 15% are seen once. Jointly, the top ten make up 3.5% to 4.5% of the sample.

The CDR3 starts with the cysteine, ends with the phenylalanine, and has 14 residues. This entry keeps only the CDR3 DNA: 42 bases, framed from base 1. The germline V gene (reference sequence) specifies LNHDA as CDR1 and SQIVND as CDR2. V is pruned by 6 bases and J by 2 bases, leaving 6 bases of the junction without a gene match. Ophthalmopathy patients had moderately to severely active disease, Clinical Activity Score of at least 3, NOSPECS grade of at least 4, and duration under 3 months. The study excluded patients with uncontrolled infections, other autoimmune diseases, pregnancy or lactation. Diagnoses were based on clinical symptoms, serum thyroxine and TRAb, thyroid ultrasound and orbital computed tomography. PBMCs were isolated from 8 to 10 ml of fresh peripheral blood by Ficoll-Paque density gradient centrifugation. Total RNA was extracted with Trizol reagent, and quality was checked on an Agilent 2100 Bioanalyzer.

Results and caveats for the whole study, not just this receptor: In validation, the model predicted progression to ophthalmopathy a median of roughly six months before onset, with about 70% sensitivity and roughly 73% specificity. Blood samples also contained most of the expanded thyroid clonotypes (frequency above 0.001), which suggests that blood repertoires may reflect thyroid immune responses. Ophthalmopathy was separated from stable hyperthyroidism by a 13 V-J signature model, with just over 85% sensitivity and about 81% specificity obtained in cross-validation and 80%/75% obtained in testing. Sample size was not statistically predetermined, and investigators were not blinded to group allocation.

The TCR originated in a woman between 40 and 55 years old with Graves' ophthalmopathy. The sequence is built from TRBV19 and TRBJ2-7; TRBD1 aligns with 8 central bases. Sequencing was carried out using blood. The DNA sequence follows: TGTGCCAGTAGAACGACAGGGGACCCCTACGAGCAGTACTTC. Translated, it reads CASRTTGDPYEQYF.